One sample yielded the 14 T cell receptor beta chains listed below, sequenced in a study of T cell repertoires in cytomegalovirus infection. One entry per CDR3 protein, called by TCRdb with MiXCR from the reads. The sample consists of about 230,000 distinct CDR3 sequences, over 20% of them appearing once. Sequences were obtained from CD8+ T cells from PBMCs. Receptors originate from a human donor in good health (CMV status not recorded). Some clones in this sample may be carry-over from other donors' samples.

The chain combines TRBV14 with TRBJ2-3, with a tentative D call TRBD2 (5 bases). V lost 2 bases and J lost 3, with 9 bases in between. This CDR3 spans 14 amino acids. CDR1 is SGHDN and CDR2 is FVKESK in the germline V gene. The CDR3 here is CASSQRRQTDTQYF. CDR3 bases: TGTGCCAGCAGCCAACGGAGGCAAACAGATACGCAGTATTTT.

The rearrangement links TRBV10-3 to TRBJ2-1, with TRBD2 identical over 9 bases. The CDR3 has 16 residues. The V gene end was trimmed by 3 bases and the J gene end by 4 bases; junction bases not matched to a gene: 7. The germline CDR1 and CDR2 sequences are ENHRY and SYGVKD. CDR3 protein: CAISDPSGLAYNEQFF. CDR3 nucleotide sequence: TGTGCCATCAGTGACCCGAGCGGACTAGCGTACAATGAGCAGTTCTTC.

J is TRBJ2-7 and V is TRBV14; D may be TRBD2 (7 bases). Per the germline V gene, CDR1 is SGHDN and CDR2 is FVKESK. The length of the CDR3 is 14 residues. V was shortened by 4 bases and J by 3 bases, with 13 bases between the two germline ends. The CDR3 DNA reads TGTGCCAGCAGCCTCCGAGGGGGGGTCTACGAGCAGTACTTC. Its protein product is CASSLRGGVYEQYF.

J is TRBJ1-1 and V is TRBV6-1; 7 nucleotides line up with TRBD1. J lost 7 bases, V lost 2 bases, and 7 bases had no gene match. Germline CDR1 and CDR2: MNHNS and SASEGT. CDR3 length: 14 residues. CDR3 protein: CASSEHRGTGEAFF. The CDR3, as DNA: TGTGCCAGCAGTGAACACAGGGGAACGGGTGAAGCTTTCTTT.

This clonotype was counted a few times. The chain is built from TRBV12-3 or TRBV12-4 and TRBJ1-1; D ambiguous. The CDR3 has 14 residues. The germline V and J ends were trimmed by 3 bases and 5 bases, with 13 bases remaining between them. The CDR3 nucleotides read TGTGCCAGCAGTTTCTCCTCAATCCCGACTGAAGCTTTCTTT. Its protein is CASSFSSIPTEAFF.

J is TRBJ1-1 and V is TRBV29-1; weak D call: TRBD1 (5 bases). The CDR3 loop spans 12 amino acids. Germline loops: CDR1 SQVTM, CDR2 ANQGSEA. The V gene lost 5 bases and the J gene lost 7 bases, with 14 bases spanning the gap. The CDR3 spells CSVLKGDGEAFF. The CDR3 DNA follows: TGCAGCGTTTTAAAAGGGGACGGTGAAGCTTTCTTT.

The chain links TRBV2 to TRBJ2-3; D unresolved. The germline V gene has CDR1 SNHLY and CDR2 FYNNEI. The CDR3 runs 12 residues. V was trimmed by 7 bases and J by 5 bases, leaving 10 bases between them. The CDR3 bases are TGTGCCAGCACCCCCTTAGGAGATACGCAGTATTTT. Its protein product is CASTPLGDTQYF.

This clonotype has only a few counts. V usage is TRBV29-1 and J usage is TRBJ2-2, with TRBD1 matching 8 bases. The V segment lost 5 bases and the J segment 5 bases; nucleotides outside the gene matches: 13. CDR1 is SQVTM, CDR2 ANQGSEA, per germline. This CDR3 is built from 16 residues. CDR3 in amino acids: CSVSGKGQGGTGELFF. The CDR3 nucleotides are TGCAGCGTTTCCGGAAAAGGACAGGGAGGAACCGGGGAGCTGTTTTTT.

This chain joins TRBV28 and TRBJ2-5; 9 positions match TRBD1. There are 14 residues in the CDR3. V was clipped by 5 bases and J by 4 bases; unmatched bases: 5. Germline V gene sequence: CDR1 MDHEN, CDR2 SYDVKM. CDR3 nucleotides: TGTGCCAGCAGTCTGGGACAGGGTAGAGAGACCCAGTACTTC. It specifies CASSLGQGRETQYF.

This sequence joins TRBV6-1 and TRBJ2-3; D gene uncertain. This CDR3 contains 14 residues. Trimming took off 2 bases at V and 3 bases at J, with 9 bases between the two ends. Germline CDR1 reads MNHNS; CDR2 reads SASEGT. The CDR3 nucleotides are TGTGCCAGCAGTGAACCGGGCGCGACAGATACGCAGTATTTT. Its protein is CASSEPGATDTQYF.

J is TRBJ2-7 and V is TRBV5-4; 8 bases are shared with TRBD1. Germline loops: CDR1 SGHNT, CDR2 YYREEE (reference sequence). V dropped 4 bases and J dropped 5; count of bases not matched to a gene: 8. This CDR3 contains 14 residues. The CDR3 spells CASSVGQGYNEQYF. In DNA, the CDR3 is TGTGCCAGCAGCGTCGGACAGGGTTATAACGAGCAGTACTTC.

This clonotype was picked up a small number of times. The chain is built from TRBV15 and TRBJ1-5; D remains ambiguous. Germline-derived CDR1 and CDR2 are LNHNV and YYDKDF (reference sequence). Trimming shortened V by 1 base and J by 6 bases, and 13 bases separated the two germline ends. The CDR3 runs 15 residues. CDR3 amino acids: CATSRGGLEGQPQHF. CDR3 DNA: TGTGCCACCAGCAGAGGCGGGCTGGAGGGTCAGCCCCAGCATTTT.

This clonotype was seen at least ten times. The J gene is TRBJ2-5, the V gene TRBV7-2, with 13 bases fitting TRBD2. CDR1 is SGHTA, CDR2 FQGNSA, per germline. V shed 3 bases and J 0 bases; nucleotides not matched to a gene: 10. This CDR3 is built from 19 residues. In nucleotides, the CDR3 is TGTGCCAGCAGCTTCCCGACTAGCGGGGGGCCCGAGTACCAAGAGACCCAGTACTTC. It translates to CASSFPTSGGPEYQETQYF.

There are many counts of this clonotype. This rearrangement joins TRBV6-5 to TRBJ2-2, with 9 bases that match TRBD2. The CDR3 consists of 17 residues. Germline CDR1 and CDR2: MNHEY and SVGAGI. Trimming removed 5 bases from V and 4 bases from J; junction bases left unmatched: 11. DNA for the CDR3: TGTGCCAGCAGTCCCGAGGTAGCGGGGGATGTCACCGGGGAGCTGTTTTTT. Residues: CASSPEVAGDVTGELFF.